The present T cell receptor beta chain was sequenced within a study of monozygotic twins with inflammatory bowel disease. TCRdb re-called the 5' RACE reads and catalogs CDR3 proteins one per entry, DNA excluded. Found here are about 450,000 distinct CDR3 sequences; the top ten clones hold approximately 2.4%. The germline gives CDR1 SGHRS, CDR2 YFSETQ. This CDR3 contains 15 residues. This TCR derives from a human donor with ulcerative colitis or Crohn's disease, or a healthy co-twin of an affected twin (not recorded which). The gene calls are TRBV5-1 and TRBJ1-1; lacking DNA, the TRBD1 call made by TCRdb goes unchecked. Material for sequencing was blood. CDR3 sequence: CASRRTSGANTEAFF.